This record covers a single T cell receptor beta chain. This entry belongs to a study of T cell changes during pregnancy in multiple sclerosis. The method was immunoSEQ multiplex PCR; TCRdb's version includes in-frame clones alone and lacks a portion of them. The data hold 65,000 to 75,000 clones, with 80% to 95% observed a single time. Specimen: peripheral blood, collected in the second trimester of pregnancy. The TCR originated in a female donor with multiple sclerosis, enrolled in a pregnancy study.

The CDR3 bases are TGTGCCAGCAGTGCCACCACGACTGCTGAAGCTTTCTTT. Protein: CASSATTTAEAFF. This rearrangement joins TRBV2 to TRBJ1-1; D remains unclear. The V and J ends lost 4 bases and 6 bases respectively, with 12 bases between them. The CDR3 covers 13 residues. Germline V gene data show CDR1 as SNHLY and CDR2 as FYNNEI. The full variable domain, completed using reference TRBV2 and TRBJ1-1, is EPEVTQTPSHQVTQMGQEVILRCVPISNHLYFYWYRQILGQKVEFLVSFYNNEISEKSEIFDDQFSVERPDGSNFTLKIRSTKLEDSAMYFCASSATTTAEAFFGQGTRLTVV.